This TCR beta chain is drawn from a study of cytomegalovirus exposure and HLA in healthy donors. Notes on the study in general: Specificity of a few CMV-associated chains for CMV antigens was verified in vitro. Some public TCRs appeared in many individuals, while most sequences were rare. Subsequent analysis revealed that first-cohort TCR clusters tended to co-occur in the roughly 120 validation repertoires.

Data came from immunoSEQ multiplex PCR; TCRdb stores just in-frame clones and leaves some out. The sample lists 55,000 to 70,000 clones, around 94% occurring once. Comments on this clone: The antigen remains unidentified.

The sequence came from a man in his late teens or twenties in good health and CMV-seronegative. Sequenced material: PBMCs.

Here the CDR3 reads CASSIYFLTTERDQPQHF. CDR3 DNA sequence: TGTGCCAGTAGTATATACTTCCTCACGACAGAGCGAGATCAGCCCCAGCATTTT. The rearrangement links TRBV19 to TRBJ1-5; maybe TRBD1 (5 bases). The length of the CDR3 is 18 residues. Germline CDR1 reads LNHDA; CDR2 reads SQIVND (reference sequence). V was pared by 2 bases and J by 5 bases, with 22 bases between.